Listed below are T cell receptor beta chains from one sample, sequenced in a study of blood T cells in healthy people across ages. TCRdb used MiXCR to reprocess the 5' RACE reads, holding one entry per CDR3 protein. The sample has about 970,000 distinct CDR3 sequences, roughly half seen once. What was sequenced was blood. These receptors all stem from a woman aged 55-70 years in good health. Each CDR3 is given without its conserved first and last residue.

v_call,j_call,cdr3_aa
TRBV7-2,TRBJ2-3,ASSLAGTAHSSTDTQY
TRBV7-2,TRBJ1-1,ASIPDRFKTEAF
TRBV5-1,TRBJ2-3,ASSPEVFAGGTDTQY
TRBV7-2,TRBJ2-5,ASSLGLAAYNEQY
TRBV28,TRBJ1-5,ASRPGSGHQPQH
TRBV27,TRBJ1-5,ASSYNNQPQH
TRBV5-1,TRBJ2-2,ASGDGELF
TRBV27,TRBJ2-3,ASSFLSDPGEGTQY
TRBV20-1,TRBJ2-3,SARKGMGTDTQY
TRBV6-2/TRBV6-3,TRBJ2-5,ASSPRTIETQY
TRBV3-1,TRBJ2-7,ASSQNVGHERDEQY
TRBV5-1,TRBJ2-1,ASSTTSGSLYEQF
TRBV27,TRBJ2-3,ASSLYGAHRDTQY
TRBV6-6,TRBJ2-7,ASRRTDGAYEQY
TRBV27,TRBJ2-1,ASRSPAGGYNEQF
TRBV19,TRBJ2-6,ASTELGHSGANVLT
TRBV2,TRBJ2-3,ASSEPGAPTLTDTQY
TRBV2,TRBJ2-3,ASSEWGQGAFITDTQY
TRBV7-2,TRBJ2-1,ASSWTRTEQF
TRBV29-1,TRBJ2-3,SVAPADRPPDTQY
TRBV28,TRBJ1-5,ASSLQGQGQPQH
TRBV20-1,TRBJ2-3,SAVRGDTQY
TRBV7-2,TRBJ1-4,ASSLTATNEELF
TRBV4-1,TRBJ2-7,ASSKPGLGYYEQY
TRBV7-8,TRBJ2-5,ASSLHPGGETQY
TRBV7-9,TRBJ1-2,ASSLAPRQLMGYGYT
TRBV4-1,TRBJ2-7,ASSQDSTEFYEQY
TRBV28,.,ASRTPRHRETQY
TRBV29-1,TRBJ1-1,SVEEGIEAF
TRBV5-1,.,ASSLGLDSQETQY
TRBV28,TRBJ2-7,ASTPPLGTYEQY
TRBV30,TRBJ1-1,AWGTGMNTEAF
TRBV15,TRBJ2-1,ATSRDLAGALSSYNEQF
TRBV3-1,TRBJ1-2,ASSQGQGAGNYGYT
TRBV4-1,TRBJ2-7,ASSPRDGTYEQY
TRBV29-1,TRBJ2-1,STSGTRNEQF